The 14 T cell receptor beta chains below were found in one sample sequenced in a study of response to subunit inactivated influenza vaccine. TCRdb used MiXCR to reprocess the RT-PCR reads, holding one entry per CDR3 protein. The table lists some 500,000 distinct CDR3 sequences, more than 15% of them singletons. The sample in question was CD4+ T cells sorted from PBMCs, obtained less than 30 months after vaccination. These receptors all come from a man between 50 and 69 years old who received an inactivated influenza vaccine.

V is TRBV30 and J is TRBJ2-3, with 7 nucleotides matching TRBD2. Germline CDR1 and CDR2: GTSNPN and SVGIG (reference sequence). V was clipped by 4 bases and J by 1 base; unmatched bases: 2. The CDR3 is 13 residues long. The CDR3 reads CAWTTSGTDTQYF. The CDR3 DNA follows: TGTGCCTGGACAACTAGCGGCACAGATACGCAGTATTTT. Full variable domain (missing parts from reference TRBV30 and TRBJ2-3): SQTIHQWPATLVQPVGSPLSLECTVEGTSNPNLYWYRQAAGRGLQLLFYSVGIGQISSEVPQNLSASRPQDRQFILSSKKLLLSDSGFYLCAWTTSGTDTQYFGPGTRLTVL.

There are a few counts of this clonotype. The gene calls are TRBV29-1 and TRBJ1-4, with D perhaps matching TRBD1 (5 bases). Per the germline V gene, CDR1 is SQVTM and CDR2 is ANQGSEA. The CDR3 sequence is 13 residues long. V lost 3 bases, J lost 8 bases, and 13 bases lay in between. CDR3 sequence: CSVDGGAGEKLFF. The CDR3 nucleotides read TGCAGCGTTGACGGAGGGGCTGGGGAAAAACTGTTTTTT.

This clonotype turned up a few times. The chain links TRBV12-3 or TRBV12-4 to TRBJ1-2; D gene ambiguous. CDR3 length: 14 amino acids. The V end lost 4 bases, the J end lost 8 bases, and 17 bases lay between the germline ends. The CDR3 sequence is CASSSPGRLAGYTF. As DNA, the CDR3 is TGTGCCAGCAGTTCCCCCGGGAGGCTCGCGGGCTACACCTTC.

The rearrangement uses TRBV28 and TRBJ1-1, with TRBD1 identical over 8 bases. Germline V gives CDR1 MDHEN, CDR2 SYDVKM. V was clipped by 2 bases and J by 4 bases; unmatched bases: 9. The CDR3 runs 16 residues. Here the CDR3 reads CASSLGTRGLGTEAFF. DNA of the CDR3: TGTGCCAGCAGTTTAGGAACCAGGGGGCTTGGCACTGAAGCTTTCTTT. The full variable domain, its missing parts supplied by reference TRBV28 and TRBJ1-1, is DVKVTQSSRYLVKRTGEKVFLECVQDMDHENMFWYRQDPGLGLRLIYFSYDVKMKEKGDIPEGYSVSREKKERFSLILESASTNQTSMYLCASSLGTRGLGTEAFFGQGTRLTVV.

V is TRBV10-3 and J is TRBJ1-1; no firm D call. The CDR3 extends over 13 amino acids. Germline CDR1 reads ENHRY; CDR2 reads SYGVKD. Trimming left V 0 bases short and J 7 bases short, with 9 bases between. This CDR3 is CAISESIKSEAFF. CDR3 in DNA: TGTGCCATCAGTGAGTCGATAAAGAGTGAAGCTTTCTTT.

This clonotype was picked up many times. The V call is TRBV4-3, the J call TRBJ2-3; D gene unclear. Per the germline V gene, CDR1 is LGHNA and CDR2 is YSLEER. This CDR3 spans 15 amino acids. The V end was cut by 3 bases, the J end by 1 base, with 11 bases between. CDR3 sequence: CASSQSPGRTDTQYF. In DNA, the CDR3 is TGCGCCAGCAGCCAGAGCCCGGGCCGCACAGATACGCAGTATTTT.

This clonotype occurred a few times. This chain connects TRBV27 to TRBJ2-7; perhaps TRBD1 as D (6 bases). The germline V gene has CDR1 MNHEY and CDR2 SMNVEV (reference sequence). The CDR3 is 13 residues long. V lost 10 bases and J 1 base, leaving 14 bases between the germline ends. The CDR3 coding sequence is TGTGCCACCCAGGGGAGCTTGTCCTACGAGCAGTACTTC. Translation: CATQGSLSYEQYF.

There are a few counts of this clonotype. The chain combines TRBV28 with TRBJ2-7, with 8 positions matching TRBD2. V dropped 7 bases and J dropped 4; count of bases not matched to a gene: 3. Germline CDR1 and CDR2: MDHEN and SYDVKM. The CDR3 sequence is 12 residues long. The CDR3 reads CASKEREYEQYF. CDR3 nucleotide sequence: TGTGCCAGCAAGGAGCGGGAGTACGAGCAGTACTTC.

CDR3 DNA sequence: TGTGCCAGCAGCTTAGATTCCGGGGCTGTTGGCTACACCTTC. Protein: CASSLDSGAVGYTF. The chain uses TRBV7-9 and TRBJ1-2; D is possibly TRBD1 (5 bases). The V end lost 1 base, the J end lost 7 bases, and 13 bases lay between the germline ends. Per germline, CDR1 SEHNR and CDR2 FQNEAQ (reference sequence). The CDR3 covers 14 residues.

This clonotype was seen more than once but under ten times. V and J are TRBV9 and TRBJ2-3, with a weak D call TRBD2 (5 bases). The germline V gene has CDR1 SGDLS and CDR2 YYNGEE. With 2 bases removed from V and 0 bases from J, the gap between germline ends came to 10 bases. The CDR3 covers 15 residues. CDR3 in DNA: TGTGCCAGCAGCGTTGCCCCTAGCAGCACAGATACGCAGTATTTT. Translated, it gives CASSVAPSSTDTQYF.

The chain combines TRBV3-1 with TRBJ2-2; D unclear. Between the trimmed V and J ends, which lost 2 bases and 0 bases, there was a span of 13 bases. The V gene's germline CDR1 is LGHDT and CDR2 YNNKEL (reference sequence). This CDR3 region has 17 residues. In nucleotides, the CDR3 is TGTGCCAGCAGCCAAATGTCTAGGGCCGCGAACACCGGGGAGCTGTTTTTT. Its protein product is CASSQMSRAANTGELFF.

This clonotype was observed a handful of times. V usage is TRBV6-2 or TRBV6-3 and J usage is TRBJ2-1; no clear D gene. V was shortened by 6 bases and J by 7 bases, with 7 bases between the two germline ends. Germline V gene sequence: CDR1 MNHEY, CDR2 SVGEGT. The CDR3 runs to 11 residues. This chain's CDR3 is CASSIQNEQFF. CDR3 nucleotide sequence: TGTGCCAGCAGCATCCAAAATGAGCAGTTCTTC.

The gene calls are TRBV20-1 and TRBJ2-7; D is perhaps TRBD2 (6 bases). This CDR3 has 15 residues. Germline CDR1 DFQATT, CDR2 SNEGSKA (reference sequence). V dropped 0 bases and J dropped 2 bases, with 14 bases sitting between them. The chain's CDR3 is CSARDRRGPAYEQYF. As DNA, the CDR3 is TGCAGTGCTAGAGATCGGAGGGGCCCGGCCTACGAGCAGTACTTC.

The sample holds a few counts of this clonotype. This chain's CDR3 is CSARRSGMETQYF. DNA of the CDR3: TGCAGTGCTAGGCGCTCAGGGATGGAGACCCAGTACTTC. This chain connects TRBV20-1 to TRBJ2-5; weak D call: TRBD1 (5 bases). This CDR3 contains 13 residues. Germline V lookup: CDR1 DFQATT, CDR2 SNEGSKA (reference sequence). Deletions cut 3 bases from V and 5 bases from J, with 13 bases between.